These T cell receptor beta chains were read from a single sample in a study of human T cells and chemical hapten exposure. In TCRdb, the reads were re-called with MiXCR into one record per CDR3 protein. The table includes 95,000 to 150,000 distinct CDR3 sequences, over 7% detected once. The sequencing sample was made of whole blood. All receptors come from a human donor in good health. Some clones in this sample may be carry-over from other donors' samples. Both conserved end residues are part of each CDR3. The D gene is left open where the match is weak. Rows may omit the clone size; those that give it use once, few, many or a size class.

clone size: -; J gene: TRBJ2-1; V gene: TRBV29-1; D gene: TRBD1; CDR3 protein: CSVGKGGHNEQFF; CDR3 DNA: TGCAGCGTGGGTAAAGGGGGCCACAATGAGCAGTTCTTC
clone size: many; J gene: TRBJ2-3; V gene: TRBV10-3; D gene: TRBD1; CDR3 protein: CAIRRDRGTTDTQYF; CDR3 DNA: TGTGCCATCAGGCGCGACAGGGGTACCACAGATACGCAGTATTTT
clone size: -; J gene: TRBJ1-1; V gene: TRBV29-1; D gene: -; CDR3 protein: CSAVPGDPEAFF; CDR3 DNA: TGCAGCGCCGTGCCTGGGGATCCTGAAGCTTTCTTT
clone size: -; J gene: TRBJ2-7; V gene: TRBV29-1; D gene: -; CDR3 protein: CSVFSGVTYEQYF; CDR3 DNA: TGCAGCGTTTTTTCCGGGGTAACCTACGAGCAGTACTTC
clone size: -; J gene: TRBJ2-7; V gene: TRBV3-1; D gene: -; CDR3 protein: CASSQDGTGSEQYF; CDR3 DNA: TGTGCCAGCAGCCAAGACGGCACAGGGAGCGAGCAGTACTTC
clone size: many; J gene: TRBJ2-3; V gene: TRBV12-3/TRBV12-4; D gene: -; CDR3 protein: CASSFPGSTDTQYF; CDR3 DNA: TGTGCCAGCAGTTTCCCAGGGTCCACAGATACGCAGTATTTT
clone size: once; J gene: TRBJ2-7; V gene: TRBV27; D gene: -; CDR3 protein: CASSLGAGVFYEQYF; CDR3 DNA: TGTGCCAGCAGTCTAGGGGCAGGGGTTTTCTACGAGCAGTACTTC
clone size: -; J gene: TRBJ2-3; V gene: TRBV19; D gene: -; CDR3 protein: CASTLRRNGADTQYF; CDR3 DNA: TGTGCCAGTACCCTCCGGCGTAACGGTGCAGATACGCAGTATTTT
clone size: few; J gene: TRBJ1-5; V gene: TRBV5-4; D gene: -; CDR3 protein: CASSFPRSNQPQHF; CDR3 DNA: TGTGCCAGCAGCTTCCCCCGTAGCAATCAGCCCCAGCATTTT
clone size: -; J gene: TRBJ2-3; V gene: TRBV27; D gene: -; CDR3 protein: CTSSRGPTDTQYF; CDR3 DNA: TGTACCAGCAGTAGGGGACCGACAGATACGCAGTATTTT
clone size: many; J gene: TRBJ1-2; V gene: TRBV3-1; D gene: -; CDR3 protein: CASSQDGGLGGYTF; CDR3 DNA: TGTGCCAGCAGCCAAGATGGGGGGCTGGGAGGCTACACCTTC
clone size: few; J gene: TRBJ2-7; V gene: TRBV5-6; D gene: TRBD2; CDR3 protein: CASSLTLGSGSREQYF; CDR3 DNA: TGTGCCAGCAGCTTGACTCTCGGTAGCGGGAGTAGGGAGCAGTACTTC
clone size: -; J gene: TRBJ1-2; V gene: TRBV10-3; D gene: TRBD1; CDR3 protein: CAISDSGTGSGYTF; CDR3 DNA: TGTGCCATCAGTGACTCCGGGACAGGGAGTGGCTACACCTTC
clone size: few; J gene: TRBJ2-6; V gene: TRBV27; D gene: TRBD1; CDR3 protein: CASSLDRVGANVLTF; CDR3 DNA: TGTGCCAGCAGTTTGGACAGGGTTGGGGCCAACGTCCTGACTTTC
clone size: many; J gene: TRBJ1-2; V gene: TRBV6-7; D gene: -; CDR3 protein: CASSYYAGWDYGYTF; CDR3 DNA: TGTGCCAGCAGTTACTACGCGGGATGGGACTATGGCTACACCTTC
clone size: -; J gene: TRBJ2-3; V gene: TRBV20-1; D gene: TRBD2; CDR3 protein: CSFIGAVQGLAVSTDTQYF; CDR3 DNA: TGCAGCTTCATCGGGGCGGTTCAGGGACTAGCGGTTAGCACAGATACGCAGTATTTT
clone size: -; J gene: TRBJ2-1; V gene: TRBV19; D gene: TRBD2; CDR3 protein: CASSIVGGSSYNEQFF; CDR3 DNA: TGTGCCAGTAGTATAGTCGGGGGGAGCTCCTACAATGAGCAGTTCTTC
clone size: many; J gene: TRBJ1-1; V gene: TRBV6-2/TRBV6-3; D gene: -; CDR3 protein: CASSLHMPGGVGTEAFF; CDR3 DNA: TGTGCCAGCAGCCTTCATATGCCCGGCGGGGTAGGCACTGAAGCTTTCTTT
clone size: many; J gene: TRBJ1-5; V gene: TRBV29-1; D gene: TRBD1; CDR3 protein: CSVGDSSNQPQHF; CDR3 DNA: TGCAGCGTTGGGGACAGTAGCAATCAGCCCCAGCATTTT
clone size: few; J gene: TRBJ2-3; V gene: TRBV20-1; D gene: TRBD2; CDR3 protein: CSARDLASGDTDTQYF; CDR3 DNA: TGCAGTGCTAGAGATCTTGCTAGCGGGGACACAGATACGCAGTATTTT
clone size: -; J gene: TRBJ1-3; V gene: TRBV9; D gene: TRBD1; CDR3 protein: CASSGGGGFGNTIYF; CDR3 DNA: TGTGCCAGCAGCGGAGGAGGGGGCTTTGGAAACACCATATATTTT
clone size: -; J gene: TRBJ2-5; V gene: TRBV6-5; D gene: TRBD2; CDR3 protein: CASSWNPGGGETQYF; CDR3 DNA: TGTGCCAGCAGCTGGAACCCGGGGGGGGGAGAGACCCAGTACTTC
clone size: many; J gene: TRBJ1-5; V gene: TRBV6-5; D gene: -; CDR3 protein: CASSGTLSNQPQHF; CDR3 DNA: TGTGCCAGCAGCGGGACACTTAGCAATCAGCCCCAGCATTTT
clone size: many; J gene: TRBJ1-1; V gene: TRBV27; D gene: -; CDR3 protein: CASSFQGKNTEAFF; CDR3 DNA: TGTGCCAGCAGTTTTCAGGGCAAGAACACTGAAGCTTTCTTT
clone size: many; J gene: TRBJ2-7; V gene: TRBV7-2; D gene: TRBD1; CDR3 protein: CASSLMGQSYEQYF; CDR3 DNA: TGTGCCAGCAGCCTCATGGGACAGTCCTACGAGCAGTACTTC
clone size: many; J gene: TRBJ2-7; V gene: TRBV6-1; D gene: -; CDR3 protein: CASSEARDEQYF; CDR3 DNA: TGTGCCAGCAGTGAAGCGCGGGACGAGCAGTACTTC
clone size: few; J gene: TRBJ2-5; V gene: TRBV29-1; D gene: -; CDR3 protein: CSALSYEVETQYF; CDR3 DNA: TGCAGCGCCTTGTCCTATGAGGTTGAGACCCAGTACTTC
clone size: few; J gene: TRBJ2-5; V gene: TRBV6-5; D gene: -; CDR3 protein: CASSYGPGETQYF; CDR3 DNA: TGTGCCAGCAGTTACGGGCCCGGGGAGACCCAGTACTTC
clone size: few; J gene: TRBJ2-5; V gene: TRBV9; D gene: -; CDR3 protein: CASSGGTLYQETQYF; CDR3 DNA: TGTGCCAGCAGCGGTGGGACTTTGTACCAAGAGACCCAGTACTTC
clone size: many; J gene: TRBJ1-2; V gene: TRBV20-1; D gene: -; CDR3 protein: CSARDSSNYGYTF; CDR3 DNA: TGCAGTGCTAGGGACAGCTCTAACTATGGCTACACCTTC
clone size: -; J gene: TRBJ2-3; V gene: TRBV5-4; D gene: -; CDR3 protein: CASSLRHATDTQYF; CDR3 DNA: TGTGCCAGCAGCTTGCGGCATGCAACAGATACGCAGTATTTT
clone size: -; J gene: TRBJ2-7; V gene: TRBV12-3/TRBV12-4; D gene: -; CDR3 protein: CASSLRGPRRVYEQYF; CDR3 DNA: TGTGCCAGCAGTTTACGAGGGCCTCGGAGGGTTTACGAGCAGTACTTC
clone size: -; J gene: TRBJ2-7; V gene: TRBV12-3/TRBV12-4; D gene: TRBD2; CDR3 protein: CASSPQGGGRRYEQYF; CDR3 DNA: TGTGCCAGCAGTCCCCAAGGCGGCGGGAGAAGGTACGAGCAGTACTTC
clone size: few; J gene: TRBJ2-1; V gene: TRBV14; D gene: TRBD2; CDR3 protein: CASSLKSGGANEQFF; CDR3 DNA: TGTGCCAGCAGCCTAAAGAGCGGGGGGGCCAATGAGCAGTTCTTC
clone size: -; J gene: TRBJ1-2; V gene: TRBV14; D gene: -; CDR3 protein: CASSQDFNEGVNYGYTF; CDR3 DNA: TGTGCCAGCAGCCAAGATTTCAACGAGGGGGTCAACTATGGCTACACCTTC
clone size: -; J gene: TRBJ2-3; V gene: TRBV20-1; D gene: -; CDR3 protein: CSARRADTQYF; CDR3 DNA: TGCAGTGCTAGGAGGGCAGATACGCAGTATTTT
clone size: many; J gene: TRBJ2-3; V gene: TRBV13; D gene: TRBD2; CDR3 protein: CASSLGEGVTDTQYF; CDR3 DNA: TGTGCCAGCAGCTTGGGGGAGGGTGTCACAGATACGCAGTATTTT
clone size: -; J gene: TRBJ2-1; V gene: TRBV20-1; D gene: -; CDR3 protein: CSASTGGWNEQFF; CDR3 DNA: TGCAGTGCTAGTACCGGGGGTTGGAATGAGCAGTTCTTC
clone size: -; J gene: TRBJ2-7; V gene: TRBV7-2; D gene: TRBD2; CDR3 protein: CVSSGGLAGDEQYF; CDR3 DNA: TGTGTCAGCAGCGGGGGACTAGCGGGAGACGAGCAGTACTTC
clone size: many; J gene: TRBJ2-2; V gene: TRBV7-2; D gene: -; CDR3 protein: CASSLIGQSNTGELFF; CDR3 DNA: TGTGCCAGCAGCTTAATAGGCCAGTCGAACACCGGGGAGCTGTTTTTT
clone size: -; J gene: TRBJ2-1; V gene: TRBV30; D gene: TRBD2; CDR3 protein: CAWTRGTRYNEQFF; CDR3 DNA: TGTGCCTGGACCCGAGGGACTAGGTACAATGAGCAGTTCTTC